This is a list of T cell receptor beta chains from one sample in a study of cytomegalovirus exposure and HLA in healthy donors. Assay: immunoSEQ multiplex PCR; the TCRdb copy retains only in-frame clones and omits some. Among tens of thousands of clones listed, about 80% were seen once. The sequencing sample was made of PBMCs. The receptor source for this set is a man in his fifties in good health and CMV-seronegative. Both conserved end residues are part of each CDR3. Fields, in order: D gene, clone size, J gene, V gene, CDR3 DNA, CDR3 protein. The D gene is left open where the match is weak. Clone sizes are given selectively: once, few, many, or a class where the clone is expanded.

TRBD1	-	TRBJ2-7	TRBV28	TGTGCCAGCAGCTCCCGACCGGGACAGGGGAAATATGGGCAGTACTTC	CASSSRPGQGKYGQYF
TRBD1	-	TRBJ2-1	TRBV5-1	TGCGCCAGCAGCTTGGCCGGGGCGACAGGGGGCAATGAGCAGTTCTTC	CASSLAGATGGNEQFF
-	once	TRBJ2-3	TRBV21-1	-	CASSKVYSCTDTQYF
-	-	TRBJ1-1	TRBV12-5	TGTGCTAGTGGTAGGGGTACAGGAACTGAAGCTTTCTTT	CASGRGTGTEAFF
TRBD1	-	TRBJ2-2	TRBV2	TGTGCCAGCTTGGGACAGGGGGTTGACCTCGCGAACACCGGGGAGCTGTTTTTT	CASLGQGVDLANTGELFF
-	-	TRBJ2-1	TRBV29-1	TGCAGCGGTGTCGACGGGGGCTCCTACAATGAGCAGTTCTTC	CSGVDGGSYNEQFF
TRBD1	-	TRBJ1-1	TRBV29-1	TGCAGCGCCCGAAGGACAGGACATAAGGTGAACACTGAAGCTTTCTTT	CSARRTGHKVNTEAFF
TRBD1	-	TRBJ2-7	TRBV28	TGTGCCAGCAGTATCACGGGGACAGGGGGCTACGAGCAGTACTTC	CASSITGTGGYEQYF
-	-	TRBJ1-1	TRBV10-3	TGTGCCATCAGTCCCGGGACATTTTCGAACACTGAAGCTTTCTTT	CAISPGTFSNTEAFF
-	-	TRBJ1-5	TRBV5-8	TGTGCCAGCAGCTTGGCCTTAGTAGGGGCTCAGCCCCAGCATTTT	CASSLALVGAQPQHF
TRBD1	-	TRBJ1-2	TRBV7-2	TGTGCCAGCAGCACCAAGACAGGGGGCTATGGCTACACCTTC	CASSTKTGGYGYTF
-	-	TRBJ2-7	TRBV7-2	TGTGCCAGCAGCTTAGAATCGGGGTCCTACGAGCAGTACTTC	CASSLESGSYEQYF
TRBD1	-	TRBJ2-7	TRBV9	TGTGCCAGCAGCGTAGGACAGGGCTACTACGAGCAGTACTTC	CASSVGQGYYEQYF
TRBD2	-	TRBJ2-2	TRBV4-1	TGCGCCAGCAGCGGCGGGAGGGTAAACACCGGGGAGCTGTTTTTT	CASSGGRVNTGELFF
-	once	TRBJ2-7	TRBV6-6	TGTGCCAGCAAGCCAGGGGAAAGACCCGAGCAGTACTTC	CASKPGERPEQYF
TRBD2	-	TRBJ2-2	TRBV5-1	TGCGCCAGCAGCATGACTAGCGGGGGGGCCGGGGAGCTGTTTTTT	CASSMTSGGAGELFF
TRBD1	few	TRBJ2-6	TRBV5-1	TGCGCCAGCAGCTCTACAGGGGCCGGGGCCAACGTCCTGACTTTC	CASSSTGAGANVLTF
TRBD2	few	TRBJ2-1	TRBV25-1	TGTGCCAGCAGTGATCGGATGGGGACTAGCTCCCATGAGCAGTTCTTC	CASSDRMGTSSHEQFF
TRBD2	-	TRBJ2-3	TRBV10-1	TGCGCCAGCCTTCCACTAGCGGGGGGAAATACGCAGTATTTT	CASLPLAGGNTQYF
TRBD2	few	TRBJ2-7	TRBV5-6	TGTGCCAGCAGCTGGGGCGGCGGGAGTACCTACGAGCAGTACTTC	CASSWGGGSTYEQYF
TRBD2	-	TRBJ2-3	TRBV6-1	TGTGCCAGCAGTGAAGATAAATCTAGCGGGGTGAAAGATACGCAGTATTTT	CASSEDKSSGVKDTQYF
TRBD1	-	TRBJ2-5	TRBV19	TGTGCCGTAAGACAGGGTGGGCAAGAGACCCAGTACTTC	CAVRQGGQETQYF
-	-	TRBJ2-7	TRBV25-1	TGTGCCAGCAGGGGTCAGGGGAGATCCTACGAGCAGTACTTC	CASRGQGRSYEQYF
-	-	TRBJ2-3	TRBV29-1	TGCAGCGTTGGTGTGGGGCTTAGCACAGATACGCAGTATTTT	CSVGVGLSTDTQYF
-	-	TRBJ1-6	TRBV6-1	TGTGCAAATGGGGGCCTTAGCTCCTATAATTCACCCCTCCACTTT	CANGGLSSYNSPLHF
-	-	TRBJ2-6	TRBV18	TGTGCCAGTAACTCTGGGGCCAACGTCCTGACTTTC	CASNSGANVLTF
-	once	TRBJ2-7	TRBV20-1	TGCAGTGCTGGGCCTATGGAGTACTTC	CSAGPMEYF
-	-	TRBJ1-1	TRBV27	TGTGCCACCCTCCCACTCCAGGGGTCGTATGTAGCTTTCTTT	CATLPLQGSYVAFF
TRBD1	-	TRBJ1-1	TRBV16	TGTGCCAGCAGACGAAGAATGGACAGGGACACTGAAGCTTTCTTT	CASRRRMDRDTEAFF
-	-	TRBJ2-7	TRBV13	TGTGCCAGCAGCTTAGGGGTTGTTTCATGCGTTCTAGGTTCCTACGAGCAGTACTTC	CASSLGVVSCVLGSYEQYF
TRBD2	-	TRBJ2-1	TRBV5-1	TGCGCCAGCAGCGGAGATAGCGGGAGTATGGGTGAGCAGTTCTTC	CASSGDSGSMGEQFF
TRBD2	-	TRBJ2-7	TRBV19	TGTGCCAGTAGTCAACGCCCCCCTAGCGGGGGCTCCTACGAGCAGTACTTC	CASSQRPPSGGSYEQYF
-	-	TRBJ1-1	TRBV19	TGTGCCCGAGGGGAAGCTTTCTTT	CARGEAFF
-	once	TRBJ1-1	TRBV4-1	TGCGCCAGCAGCCAGCACCGGGGGTCGAACACTGAAGCTTTCTTT	CASSQHRGSNTEAFF
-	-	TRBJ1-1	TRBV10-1	TGCGCCAGCGGTAATAGGGGGAACACTGAAGCTTTCTTT	CASGNRGNTEAFF
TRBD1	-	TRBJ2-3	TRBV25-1	TGTGCCAGCAGTGCCAGCAGGGGGCGCAGAGATACGCAGTATTTT	CASSASRGRRDTQYF
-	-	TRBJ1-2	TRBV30	TGTGCCTGTTCCACAGGGATTCCTGGCTACACCTTC	CACSTGIPGYTF
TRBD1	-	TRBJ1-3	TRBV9	TGTGCCAGCAGCGTCGGGACAGACTCTGGAAACACCATATATTTT	CASSVGTDSGNTIYF
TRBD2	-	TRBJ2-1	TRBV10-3	TGTGCCATAAAACTAGCGGAAAATTACAATGAGCAGTTCTTC	CAIKLAENYNEQFF
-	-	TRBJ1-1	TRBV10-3	TGTGCCATCAGTGAATCCTCCGTTTTGAACACTGAAGCTTTCTTT	CAISESSVLNTEAFF
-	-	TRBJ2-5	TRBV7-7	TGTGCTAGCAGCTTAATGGGGACACAAGAGACCCAGTACTTC	CASSLMGTQETQYF
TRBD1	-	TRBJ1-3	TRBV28	TGTGCCAGCAGCCTTCAACAGGGGGCGGGGGGAAACACCATATATTTT	CASSLQQGAGGNTIYF
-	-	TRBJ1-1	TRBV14	TGTGCCAGCAGCCAAGAGCGGGGTATCACTGAAGCTTTCTTT	CASSQERGITEAFF
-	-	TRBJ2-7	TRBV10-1	TGCGCCAGCAGTGAGATCAGGCCGCAGGGGCAGTACTTC	CASSEIRPQGQYF
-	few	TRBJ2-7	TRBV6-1	TGTGCCACCTCAGAGGGAGAGCGGCTAAACTACGAGCAGTACTTC	CATSEGERLNYEQYF
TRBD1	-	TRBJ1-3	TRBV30	TGTGCCTGGAGTGCTGGGACAGCGTTGGGGTACACCATATATTTT	CAWSAGTALGYTIYF
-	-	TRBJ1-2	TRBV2	TGTGCCAGCAGTGAAGGGAGCTATGGCTACACCTTC	CASSEGSYGYTF
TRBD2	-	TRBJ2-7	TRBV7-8	TGTGCCAGCAGCCCCCAGATCGGGGGGTCCTACGAGCAGTACTTC	CASSPQIGGSYEQYF
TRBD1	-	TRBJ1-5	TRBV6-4	TGTGCCAGCAGTGACAGGGGGCGCAATCAGCCCCAGCATTTT	CASSDRGRNQPQHF
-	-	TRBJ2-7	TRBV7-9	TGTGCCAGCAGCTCTACATCTGACAGATTTTACGAGCAGTACTTC	CASSSTSDRFYEQYF
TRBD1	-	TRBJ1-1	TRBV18	TGTGCCAGCTCACCCCGGGACAGGGACTTCTGGGGGATGAACACTGAAGCTTTCTTT	CASSPRDRDFWGMNTEAFF
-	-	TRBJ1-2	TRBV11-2	TGTGCCAGCAGCAGAGGCTATGGCTACACCTTC	CASSRGYGYTF
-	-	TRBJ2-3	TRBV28	TGTGCCAGCAGTACTCCCACAGATACGCAGTATTTT	CASSTPTDTQYF
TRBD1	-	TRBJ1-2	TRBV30	TGTGCCTGGAGTGTAAGGGACAGGGTCCGTGGCTACACCTTC	CAWSVRDRVRGYTF
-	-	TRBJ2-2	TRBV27	TGTGCCAGCAGTTTATTCGCAGGGTCGAACACCGGGGAGCTGTTTTTT	CASSLFAGSNTGELFF
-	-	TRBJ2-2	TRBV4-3	TGCGCCAGCAGCCAAGGTAGCCAGGGAACCGGGGAGCTGTTTTTT	CASSQGSQGTGELFF
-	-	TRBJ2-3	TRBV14	TGTGCCAGCAGCCAAATTAATACGCAGTATTTT	CASSQINTQYF
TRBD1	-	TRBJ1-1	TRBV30	TGTGCCTGGAGAGATGGACAGGCCACTGAAGCTTTCTTT	CAWRDGQATEAFF